This entry is about one TCR beta chain. Its antigen is undetermined. Use of 60 Vbeta and 13 Jbeta primers characterized the PCR. Using immunoSEQ multiplex PCR, the repertoire was profiled, and TCRdb retains in-frame clones only, with some absent. Of 150,000 to 200,000 clones detected, 77% appear once; the ten largest clones hold around 1.5%. These data are taken from a study of cytomegalovirus exposure and HLA in healthy donors. The study, taken as a whole, reports: Rarity held for most TCR sequences, but there were some public TCRs that occurred in many donors. For TCR beta chains, V- and J-gene trimming was later linked to a missense DCLRE1C variant. Within the data, a cluster of highly shared sequence variants was likely a sequencing artifact. Researchers catalogued over 150 TCR beta chains as cytomegalovirus-associated.

With 5 bases removed from V and 2 bases from J, the gap between germline ends came to 12 bases. The CDR3 has 14 amino acids. Per the germline V gene, CDR1 is MNHEY and CDR2 is SVGAGI. The chain employs TRBV6-5 and TRBJ1-1, with D hard to call. This receptor was taken from a woman between 25 and 40 years old in good health and CMV-seropositive. The specimen was PBMCs. The CDR3 bases are TGTGCCAGCAGTCTACGCGGCCATAACACTGAAGCTTTCTTT. This codes for CASSLRGHNTEAFF.